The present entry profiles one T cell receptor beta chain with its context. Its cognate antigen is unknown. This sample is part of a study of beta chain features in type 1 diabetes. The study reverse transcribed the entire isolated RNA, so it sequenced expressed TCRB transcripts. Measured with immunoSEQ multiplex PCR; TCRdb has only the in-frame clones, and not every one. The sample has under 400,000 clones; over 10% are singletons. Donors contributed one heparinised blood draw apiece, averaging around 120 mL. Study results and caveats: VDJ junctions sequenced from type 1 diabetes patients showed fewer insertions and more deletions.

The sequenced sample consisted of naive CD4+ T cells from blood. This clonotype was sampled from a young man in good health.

DNA of the CDR3: TGTGCCAGCAGTTACGCCGCGGATTACAATGAGCAGTTCTTC. This translates into CASSYAADYNEQFF. The rearrangement links TRBV6-6 to TRBJ2-1; D is uncertain. The CDR3 is 14 amino acids. Trimming pared 2 bases from V and 4 bases from J, leaving 9 bases between. The germline V gene encodes CDR1 MNHNY and CDR2 SVGAGI (reference sequence).